What follows describes a single T cell receptor beta chain. Its target is not known. These data originate in a study of neurological immune-mediated disorders. Findings and caveats of the study: HTLV-1-associated myelopathy had the most TCR clonal expansion, while multiple sclerosis had the least, a level that fell below healthy controls.

5'RACE generated cDNA with 10-nucleotide random UMIs. Whenever a sequencing run was performed, it yielded over 200 million TCR-beta sequences from 15-18 subjects. Using its own MiXCR run on the 5' RACE reads, TCRdb lists one record per CDR3 protein. The table lists 64,000 or so distinct CDR3 sequences, about a tenth of them singletons. In germline, CDR1 is DFQATT, CDR2 SNEGSKA (reference sequence). V dropped 0 bases and J dropped 0 bases, with 13 bases sitting between them. The CDR3 length is 16 residues. The sample's time point: longitudinal time-point 1 (baseline). The genes are TRBV20-1 and TRBJ2-3; possible D gene TRBD2, 5 bases. The sample consisted of PBMCs. This sequence originates from a man aged 25-45 years in good health. This CDR3 is CSARDGPGGSTDTQYF. Here the CDR3 DNA reads TGCAGTGCTAGAGATGGCCCAGGCGGGAGCACAGATACGCAGTATTTT.